This T cell receptor (beta chain) was obtained from a study of blood T cell repertoires in COVID-19. Study as a whole: Both acute and convalescent COVID-19 samples were obtained from the United States, Italy and Spain. T cells, B-cell-depleted T cells, or PBMCs supplied cDNA or gDNA.

Looked up from germline, CDR1 is KGHDR and CDR2 is SFDVKD. The CDR3 has 14 residues. Trimming left V 3 bases short and J 3 bases short, with 10 bases between. Authors' methods: Estimation of nucleated cell counts was performed using reference gene primer amplification. The table came from immunoSEQ multiplex PCR; TCRdb's copy has only in-frame clones and leaves some out. V and J calls plus clone size are reproduced from that table; the DNA served to infer D and trimming. The data contain 100,000 to 150,000 clones, 90% of them singletons. V gene TRBV24-1 combines with J gene TRBJ1-2, with D possibly matching TRBD1 (6 bases). The sequencing sample was made of peripheral blood. This TCR was sampled from a man aged 45-60 years with active COVID-19. CDR3 nucleotide sequence: TGTGCCACCAGTGATCCGCACAGGGACTATGGCTACACCTTC. Amino acids: CATSDPHRDYGYTF.